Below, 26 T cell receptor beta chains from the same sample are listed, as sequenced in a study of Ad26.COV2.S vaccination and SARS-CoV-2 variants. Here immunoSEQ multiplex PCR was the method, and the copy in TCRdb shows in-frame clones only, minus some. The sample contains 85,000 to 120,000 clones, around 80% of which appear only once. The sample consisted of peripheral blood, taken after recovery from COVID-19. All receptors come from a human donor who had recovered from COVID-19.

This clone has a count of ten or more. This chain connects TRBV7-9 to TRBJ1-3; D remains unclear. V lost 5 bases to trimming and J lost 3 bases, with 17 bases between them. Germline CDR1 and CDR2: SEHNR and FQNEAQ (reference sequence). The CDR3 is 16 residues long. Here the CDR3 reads CASSPKVRIGGNTIYF. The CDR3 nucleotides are TGTGCCAGCAGCCCGAAGGTCAGGATAGGTGGAAACACCATATATTTT.

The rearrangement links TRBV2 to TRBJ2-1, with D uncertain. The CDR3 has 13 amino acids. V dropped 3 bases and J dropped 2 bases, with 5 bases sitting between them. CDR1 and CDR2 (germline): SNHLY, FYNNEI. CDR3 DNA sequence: TGTGCCAGCAGTGATTCGACCTACAATGAGCAGTTCTTC. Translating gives CASSDSTYNEQFF.

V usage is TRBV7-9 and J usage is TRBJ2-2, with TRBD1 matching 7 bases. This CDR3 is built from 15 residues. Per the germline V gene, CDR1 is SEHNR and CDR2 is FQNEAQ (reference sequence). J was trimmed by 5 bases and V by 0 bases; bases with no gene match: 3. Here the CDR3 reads CASSLARGRTGELFF. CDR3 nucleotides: TGTGCCAGCAGCTTAGCGAGGGGGCGGACCGGGGAGCTGTTTTTT.

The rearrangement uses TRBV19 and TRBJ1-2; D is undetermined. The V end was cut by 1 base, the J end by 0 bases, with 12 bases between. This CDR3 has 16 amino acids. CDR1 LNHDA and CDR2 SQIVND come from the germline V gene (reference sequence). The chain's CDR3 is CASSIVLGRANYGYTF. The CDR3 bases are TGTGCCAGTAGTATAGTACTCGGCCGCGCTAACTATGGCTACACCTTC. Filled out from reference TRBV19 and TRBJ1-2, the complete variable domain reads DGGITQSPKYLFRKEGQNVTLSCEQNLNHDAMYWYRQDPGQGLRLIYYSQIVNDFQKGDIAEGYSVSREKKESFPLTVTSAQKNPTAFYLCASSIVLGRANYGYTFGSGTRLTVV.

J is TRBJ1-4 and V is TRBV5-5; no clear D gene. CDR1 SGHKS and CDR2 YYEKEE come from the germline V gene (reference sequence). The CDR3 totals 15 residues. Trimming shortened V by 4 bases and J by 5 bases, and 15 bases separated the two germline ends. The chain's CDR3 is CASSGTVGRNEKLFF. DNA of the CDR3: TGTGCCAGCAGCGGTACAGTGGGGAGAAATGAAAAACTGTTTTTT. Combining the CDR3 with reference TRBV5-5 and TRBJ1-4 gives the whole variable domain DAGVTQSPTHLIKTRGQQVTLRCSPISGHKSVSWYQQVLGQGPQFIFQYYEKEERGRGNFPDRFSARQFPNYSSELNVNALLLGDSALYLCASSGTVGRNEKLFFGSGTQLSVL.

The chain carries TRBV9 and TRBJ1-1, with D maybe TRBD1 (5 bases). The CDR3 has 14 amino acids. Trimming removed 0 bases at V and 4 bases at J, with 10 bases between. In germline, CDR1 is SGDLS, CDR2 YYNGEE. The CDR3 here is CASSVDLGTTEAFF. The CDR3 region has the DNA TGTGCCAGCAGCGTAGATCTGGGGACCACTGAAGCTTTCTTT. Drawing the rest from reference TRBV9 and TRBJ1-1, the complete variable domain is DSGVTQTPKHLITATGQRVTLRCSPRSGDLSVYWYQQSLDQGLQFLIQYYNGEERAKGNILERFSAQQFPDLHSELNLSSLELGDSALYFCASSVDLGTTEAFFGQGTRLTVV.

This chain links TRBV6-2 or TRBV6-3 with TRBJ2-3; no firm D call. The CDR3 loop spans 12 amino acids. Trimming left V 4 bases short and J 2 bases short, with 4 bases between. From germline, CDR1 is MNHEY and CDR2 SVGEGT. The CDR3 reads CASSSVTDTQYF. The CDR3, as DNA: TGTGCCAGCAGTTCCGTCACAGATACGCAGTATTTT.

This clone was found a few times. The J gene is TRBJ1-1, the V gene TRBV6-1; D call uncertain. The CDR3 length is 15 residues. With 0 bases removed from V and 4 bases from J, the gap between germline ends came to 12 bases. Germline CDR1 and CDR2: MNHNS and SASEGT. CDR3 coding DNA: TGTGCCAGCAGTGAAGCTGGGTCGGTGATCACTGAAGCTTTCTTT. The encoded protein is CASSEAGSVITEAFF.

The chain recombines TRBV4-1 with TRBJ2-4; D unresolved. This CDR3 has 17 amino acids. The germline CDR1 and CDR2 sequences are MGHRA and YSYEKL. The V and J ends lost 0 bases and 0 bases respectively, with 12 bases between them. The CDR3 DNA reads TGCGCCAGCAGCCAAGAAGGGCGAGGTGTAGCCAAAAACATTCAGTACTTC. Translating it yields CASSQEGRGVAKNIQYF.

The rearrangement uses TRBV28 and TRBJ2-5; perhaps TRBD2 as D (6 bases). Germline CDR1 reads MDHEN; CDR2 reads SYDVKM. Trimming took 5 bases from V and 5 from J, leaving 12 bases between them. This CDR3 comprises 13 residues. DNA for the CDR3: TGTGCCAGCAGTCCGACTAGAAAGGAGACCCAGTACTTC. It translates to CASSPTRKETQYF.

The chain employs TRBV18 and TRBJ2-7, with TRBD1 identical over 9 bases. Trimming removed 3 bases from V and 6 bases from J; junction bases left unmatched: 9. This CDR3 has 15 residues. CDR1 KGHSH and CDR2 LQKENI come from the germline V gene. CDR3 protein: CASSPAGQGGSEQYF. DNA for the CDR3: TGTGCCAGCTCACCCGCGGGACAGGGAGGCTCCGAGCAGTACTTC.

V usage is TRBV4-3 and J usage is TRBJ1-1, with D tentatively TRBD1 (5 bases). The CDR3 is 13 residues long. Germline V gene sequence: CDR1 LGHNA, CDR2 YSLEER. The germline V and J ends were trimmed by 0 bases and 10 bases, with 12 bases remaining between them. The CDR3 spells CASSQDTSQGAFF. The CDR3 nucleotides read TGCGCCAGCAGCCAAGACACCTCTCAGGGAGCTTTCTTT.

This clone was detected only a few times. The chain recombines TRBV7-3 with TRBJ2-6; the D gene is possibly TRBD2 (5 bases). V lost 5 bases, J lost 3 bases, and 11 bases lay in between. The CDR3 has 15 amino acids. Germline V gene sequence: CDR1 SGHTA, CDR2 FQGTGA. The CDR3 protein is CASSPQGSGANVLTF. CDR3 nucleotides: TGTGCCAGCAGCCCCCAAGGGAGTGGGGCCAACGTCCTGACTTTC.

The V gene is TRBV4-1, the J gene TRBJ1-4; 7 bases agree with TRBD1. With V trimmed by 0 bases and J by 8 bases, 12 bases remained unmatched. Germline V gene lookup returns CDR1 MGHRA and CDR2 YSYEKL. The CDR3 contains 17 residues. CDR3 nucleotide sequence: TGCGCCAGCAGCCAAGAGAGGGACAGTACAATGGGAGAAAAACTGTTTTTT. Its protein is CASSQERDSTMGEKLFF.

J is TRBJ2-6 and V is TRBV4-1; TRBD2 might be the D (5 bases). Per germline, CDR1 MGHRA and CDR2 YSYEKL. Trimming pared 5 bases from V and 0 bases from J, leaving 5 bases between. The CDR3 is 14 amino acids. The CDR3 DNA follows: TGCGCCAGCAGCGCGGGCTCTGGGGCCAACGTCCTGACTTTC. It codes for CASSAGSGANVLTF.

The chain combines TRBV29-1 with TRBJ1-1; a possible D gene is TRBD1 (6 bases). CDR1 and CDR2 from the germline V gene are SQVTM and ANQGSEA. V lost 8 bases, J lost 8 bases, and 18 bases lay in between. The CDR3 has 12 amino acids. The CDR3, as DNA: TGCAGCACCGGTGAACGGGGGGCCGAAGCTTTCTTT. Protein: CSTGERGAEAFF.

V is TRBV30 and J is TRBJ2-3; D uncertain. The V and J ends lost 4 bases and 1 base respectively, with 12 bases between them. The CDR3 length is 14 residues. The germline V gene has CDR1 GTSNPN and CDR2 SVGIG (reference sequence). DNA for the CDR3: TGTGCCTGGAATAGAGGTATTGGCACAGATACGCAGTATTTT. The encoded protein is CAWNRGIGTDTQYF.

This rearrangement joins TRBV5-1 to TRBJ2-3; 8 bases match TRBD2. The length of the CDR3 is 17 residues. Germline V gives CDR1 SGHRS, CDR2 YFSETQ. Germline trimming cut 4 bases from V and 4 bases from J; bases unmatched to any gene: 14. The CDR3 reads CASSPLGGAGGSDTQYF. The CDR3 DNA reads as TGCGCCAGCAGCCCCCTTGGGGGGGCGGGGGGATCAGATACGCAGTATTTT.

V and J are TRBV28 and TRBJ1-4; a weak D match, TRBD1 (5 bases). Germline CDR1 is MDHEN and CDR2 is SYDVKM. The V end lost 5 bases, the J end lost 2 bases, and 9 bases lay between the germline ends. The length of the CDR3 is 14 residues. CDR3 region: CASSPRETNEKLFF. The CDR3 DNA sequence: TGTGCCAGCAGTCCCAGGGAGACTAATGAAAAACTGTTTTTT.

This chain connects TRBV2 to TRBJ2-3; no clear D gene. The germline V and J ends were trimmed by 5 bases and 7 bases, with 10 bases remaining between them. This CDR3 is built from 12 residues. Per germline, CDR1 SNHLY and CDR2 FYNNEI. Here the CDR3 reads CASSTPAYTQYF. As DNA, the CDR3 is TGTGCCAGCAGTACACCGGCCTATACGCAGTATTTT.

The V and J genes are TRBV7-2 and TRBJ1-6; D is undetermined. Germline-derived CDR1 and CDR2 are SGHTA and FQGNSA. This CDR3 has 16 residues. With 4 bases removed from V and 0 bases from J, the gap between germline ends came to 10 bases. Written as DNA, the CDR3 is TGTGCCAGCAGCTCGGATTCCACCTCCTATAATTCACCCCTCCACTTT. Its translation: CASSSDSTSYNSPLHF.

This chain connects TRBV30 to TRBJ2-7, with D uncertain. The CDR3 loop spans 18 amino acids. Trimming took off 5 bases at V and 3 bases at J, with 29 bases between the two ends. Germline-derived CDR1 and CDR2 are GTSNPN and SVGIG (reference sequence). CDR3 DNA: TGTGCCTGGGCTTCTTTTCAGGCAGCCAGTTCCCCCCGCTACGAGCAGTACTTC. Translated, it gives CAWASFQAASSPRYEQYF.

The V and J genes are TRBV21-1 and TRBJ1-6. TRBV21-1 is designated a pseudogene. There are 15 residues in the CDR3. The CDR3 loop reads CASSPLCGVDSPLHF. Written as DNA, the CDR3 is TGTGCCAGCAGCCCGCTTTGCGGGGTGGATTCACCCCTCCACTTT.

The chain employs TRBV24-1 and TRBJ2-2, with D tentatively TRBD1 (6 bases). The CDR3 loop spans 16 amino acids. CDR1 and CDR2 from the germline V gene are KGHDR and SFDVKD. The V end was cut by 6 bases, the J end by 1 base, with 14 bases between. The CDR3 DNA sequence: TGTGCCACCAGTCACCCACAGGGCCGGAACACCGGGGAGCTGTTTTTT. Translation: CATSHPQGRNTGELFF.

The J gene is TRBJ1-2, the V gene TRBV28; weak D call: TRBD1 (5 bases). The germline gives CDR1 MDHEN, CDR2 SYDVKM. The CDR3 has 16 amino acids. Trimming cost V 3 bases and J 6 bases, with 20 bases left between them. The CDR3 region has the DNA TGTGCCAGCAGTTTGGGACGGGGGGTGGGTTCGCATGGCTACACCTTC. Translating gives CASSLGRGVGSHGYTF.

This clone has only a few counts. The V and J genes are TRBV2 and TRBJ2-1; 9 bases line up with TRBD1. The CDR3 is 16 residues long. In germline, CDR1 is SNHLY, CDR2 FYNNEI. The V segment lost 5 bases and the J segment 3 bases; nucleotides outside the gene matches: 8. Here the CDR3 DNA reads TGTGCCAGCAGTTCTAGGGGGACAGGGAGCTACAATGAGCAGTTCTTC. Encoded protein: CASSSRGTGSYNEQFF.